Included here is one TCR beta chain sequence, with context. Only one count was recorded for this clone. Its antigen target is currently unknown. Base qualities are missing; no much larger clone stands one base away. The CDR3 regions of human TCRbeta chains were subjected to immunosequencing. The original pipeline was this. TCRs in the repertoires were matched against a reference library of SARS-CoV-2-specific TCRs that had been generated with the MIRA antigen-specificity platform. Breadth meant the fraction of unique TCRs that were SARS-CoV-2-associated, whereas depth meant the fraction of total T cells that were SARS-CoV-2-associated. Each spike-specific TCR was assigned to its reactive spike region and to a CD4 or CD8 class using the MIRA data. Log10-transformed breadth and depth values were compared by one-way ANOVA with Sidak's multiple comparisons tests. TCRdb obtained this table from immuneACCESS and retained in-frame rearrangements with V and J assigned. These tables miss some clones; where compared with another copy, unresolved V genes account for less than half of the shortfall, and the remainder is unexplained. V, J and clone size were drawn from that table, and D and trimming were deduced from the DNA. A total of roughly 150,000 clones appear in this sample, 80% to 95% of them only once. The ten biggest clones cover 2% to 2.5% of the sample.

The data originate from a study of T cell responses to AZD1222 COVID-19 vaccine (dated by TCRdb to the early 2020s). General notes on the study: Because spike-specific TCR depth and breadth did not differ between the two schedules, AZD1222 recipients who got a second dose at roughly 4 weeks were pooled with those who got a second dose at roughly 12 weeks. TCR sequencing covered approximately 230 trial participants: approximately 200 given two doses of AZD1222 and 26 given two doses of MenACWY control vaccine. Enrollment into the trials was organized by age into subgroups of 18-55, 56-69 and 70-plus years, and those subgroups contained approximately 150, 30 and 60 TCR-sequenced participants, respectively. General findings and caveats noted by the study authors: Participants were mostly white British and included more females than males, and it was suggested by the authors that clonal diversity may have been underestimated. Epitopes outside the regions mutated in the B.1.351 and B.1.1.7 variants were reportedly recognized by nearly half of the unique spike-specific TCRs. Conclusions about previously exposed vaccinees are limited, since just 5 or 6 AZD1222 recipients were seropositive for SARS-CoV-2 at baseline. The 56-69-year group was small, and its depth increase did not reach significance, likely because of low power. After two AZD1222 doses, spike-specific TCR breadth and depth were significantly higher than at day 0 and than in MenACWY recipients. The whole spike protein was spanned by vaccine-associated CD4 TCRs, and dominant responses were seen in regions 160-218 and 743-854. Because no samples from the day 14 peak response were available, repertoires could be characterized only after the peak T cell response.

This specimen's time point label, per the study, means: baseline before first vaccination. Vaccinee samples were obtained from the UK trials COV001 and COV002, which included a single-blind randomized controlled phase 2/3 trial of AZD1222 (ChAdOx1 nCoV-19) in healthy adults. For TCRbeta chain sequencing, PBMC samples from trial participants were taken at day 0 and at day 28 after the second dose. Looking up the germline V gene yields CDR1 LGHNA and CDR2 YSLEER. From the cysteine through the phenylalanine, the CDR3 covers 16 amino acids. Solely the CDR3 DNA is kept, with 48 bases framed from the first base. The germline ends are 14 bases apart after V is trimmed by 3 bases and J by 3 bases.

The sequence came from an adult in good health. Here the sequenced sample was peripheral blood, taken on day 0 of AZD1222 vaccination. The V and J segments used are TRBV4-3 and TRBJ1-4; no D segment can be confidently identified. The CDR3 is CASSQEPRRANEKLFF. DNA sequence: TGCGCCAGCAGCCAGGAACCCCGAAGGGCTAATGAAAAACTGTTTTTT.